One sample yielded the 22 T cell receptor beta chains listed below, sequenced in a study of beta chain features in type 1 diabetes. All of the isolated RNA was reverse transcribed, so expressed TCRB transcripts were sequenced. The repertoire was sequenced with immunoSEQ multiplex PCR; TCRdb's copy has only in-frame clones and lacks some. The profile shows under 200,000 clones, approximately 8.1% of them singletons. What was sequenced was central memory CD4+ T cells from blood. The source of these receptors is a man in his late teens or twenties in good health.

This clone was counted only a few times. The chain combines TRBV7-8 with TRBJ2-5, with 9 nucleotides matching TRBD1. Unmatched junction bases numbered 3, after V lost 6 bases and J lost 1 base. The germline gives CDR1 SGHVS, CDR2 FQNEAQ. The CDR3 is 14 residues long. The CDR3 region has the DNA TGTGCCAGCAGGAGGGGACAGGGCCAAGAGACCCAGTACTTC. Amino acid sequence: CASRRGQGQETQYF.

This clone has only a few counts. The rearrangement joins TRBV5-1 to TRBJ1-4; D is unresolved. The CDR3 contains 15 residues. V was cut by 3 bases and J by 5 bases, with 14 bases left in between. Germline V lookup: CDR1 SGHRS, CDR2 YFSETQ. In DNA, the CDR3 is TGCGCCAGCAGCTCCTTCGCGGGGAACAATGAAAAACTGTTTTTT. It codes for CASSSFAGNNEKLFF. Based on the CDR3 plus reference TRBV5-1 and TRBJ1-4, the full variable domain is KAGVTQTPRYLIKTRGQQVTLSCSPISGHRSVSWYQQTPGQGLQFLFEYFSETQRNKGNFPGRFSGRQFSNSRSEMNVSTLELGDSALYLCASSSFAGNNEKLFFGSGTQLSVL.

A few counts support this clone. This chain joins TRBV7-2 and TRBJ2-3, with 9 positions matching TRBD2. Unmatched junction bases numbered 9, after V lost 1 base and J lost 4 bases. CDR1 SGHTA and CDR2 FQGNSA come from the germline V gene. CDR3 size: 17 residues. CDR3 protein: CASSLGGLASLSDTQYF. Written as DNA, the CDR3 is TGTGCCAGCAGCTTAGGGGGACTAGCTAGTCTCTCAGATACGCAGTATTTT.

The table lists this clone with a few counts. V gene TRBV7-2 combines with J gene TRBJ2-7, with D tentatively TRBD1 (7 bases). CDR1 is SGHTA and CDR2 is FQGNSA in the germline V gene. CDR3 length: 15 amino acids. Trimming pared 3 bases from V and 3 bases from J, leaving 15 bases between. The CDR3 DNA sequence: TGTGCCAGCAGCTTGGCACAGGGGACTTACTACGAGCAGTACTTC. Encoded protein: CASSLAQGTYYEQYF.

This clone was recorded many times. V and J are TRBV11-3 and TRBJ2-1, with TRBD2 matching over 7 bases. V dropped 1 base and J dropped 5; count of bases not matched to a gene: 2. This CDR3 is built from 14 residues. Germline loops: CDR1 SGHNT, CDR2 YENEEA. The CDR3: CASSLGEGNNEQFF. The CDR3 nucleotides are TGTGCCAGCAGCTTAGGGGAGGGTAACAATGAGCAGTTCTTC.

CDR3 sequence: CAWNADSNQPQHF. The CDR3 DNA is TGTGCCTGGAACGCAGATAGCAATCAGCCCCAGCATTTT. The chain recombines TRBV30 with TRBJ1-5, with D hard to call. The CDR3 runs to 13 residues. Germline V gene data show CDR1 as GTSNPN and CDR2 as SVGIG (reference sequence). V was shortened by 4 bases and J by 0 bases, with 7 bases between the two germline ends.

V gene TRBV15 combines with J gene TRBJ1-5; D is possibly TRBD1 (6 bases). This CDR3 has 15 amino acids. Germline V CDR1 and CDR2: LNHNV, YYDKDF (reference sequence). The V end lost 2 bases, the J end lost 5 bases, and 13 bases lay between the germline ends. Written as DNA, the CDR3 is TGTGCCACCAGCAGATCTTCAGGGGTCCATCAGCCCCAGCATTTT. It specifies CATSRSSGVHQPQHF.

This clone was seen repeatedly, ten times or more. The J gene is TRBJ2-3, the V gene TRBV29-1, with TRBD2 identical over 11 bases. Germline V gene lookup returns CDR1 SQVTM and CDR2 ANQGSEA. The CDR3 totals 14 residues. J was trimmed by 1 base and V by 6 bases; bases with no gene match: 3. CDR3 in amino acids: CSVAGLAGTDTQYF. The CDR3 nucleotides are TGCAGCGTCGCGGGACTAGCGGGCACAGATACGCAGTATTTT.

This clone was counted at least ten times. The chain couples TRBV30 to TRBJ1-3; D unresolved. With 7 bases removed from V and 0 bases from J, the gap between germline ends came to 7 bases. Germline CDR1 reads GTSNPN; CDR2 reads SVGIG (reference sequence). The CDR3 runs 12 residues. As DNA, the CDR3 is TGTGCCTTCCTGAGCTCTGGAAACACCATATATTTT. It is translated as CAFLSSGNTIYF.

This clone was seen ten or more times. The chain carries TRBV19 and TRBJ2-1; unclear D gene. Trimming shortened V by 0 bases and J by 6 bases, and 9 bases separated the two germline ends. The germline V gene encodes CDR1 LNHDA and CDR2 SQIVND (reference sequence). The CDR3 has 14 amino acids. CDR3 bases: TGTGCCAGTAGTATAGAGACGTCTAGCAATGAGCAGTTCTTC. As protein: CASSIETSSNEQFF.

This clone was counted only a few times. The chain combines TRBV2 with TRBJ2-1; 13 nucleotides agree with TRBD2. After removal of 9 bases from V and 9 bases from J, the junction contained 8 bases not matched to a gene. The CDR3 covers 14 residues. Germline CDR1 SNHLY, CDR2 FYNNEI. The CDR3 protein is CARGLAGSSGEQFF. As DNA, the CDR3 is TGTGCCAGGGGACTAGCGGGATCGTCTGGTGAGCAGTTCTTC.

This clone showed up just a few times. The chain recombines TRBV4-1 with TRBJ2-3; 9 nucleotides align to TRBD1. Germline lookup yields CDR1 MGHRA and CDR2 YSYEKL. With 2 bases clipped from V and 13 bases from J, the junction kept 10 bases outside the gene matches. This CDR3 comprises 14 residues. The CDR3 nucleotides read TGCGCCAGCAGCCAAACACCGGGACAGGGTAGGAAGTATTTT. This sequence encodes CASSQTPGQGRKYF.

This clone was seen more than once but under ten times. The V call is TRBV9, the J call TRBJ1-2, with 7 positions matching TRBD1. The length of the CDR3 is 13 residues. V shed 4 bases, J shed 4 bases, and the junction held 4 bases outside the gene matches. Germline V lookup: CDR1 SGDLS, CDR2 YYNGEE. CDR3 sequence (DNA): TGTGCCAGCAGCCCTCGGGACAGCTATGGCTACACCTTC. Amino acid sequence: CASSPRDSYGYTF.

This clone appeared a few times. The rearrangement links TRBV7-2 to TRBJ2-7; 7 bases match TRBD2. Trimming removed 1 base from V and 6 bases from J; junction bases left unmatched: 9. The CDR3 is 15 residues long. Germline V gene sequence: CDR1 SGHTA, CDR2 FQGNSA. The CDR3 protein is CASSLVKEGTTEQYF. CDR3 DNA: TGTGCCAGCAGCTTAGTAAAGGAGGGGACTACCGAGCAGTACTTC.

This clone was found a few times. The CDR3 spells CASSQSRGTGTQYF. DNA of the CDR3: TGCGCCAGCAGCCAATCCAGGGGCACAGGGACGCAGTATTTT. The chain has TRBV4-3 and TRBJ2-3; D may be TRBD1 (6 bases). CDR3 size: 14 residues. Germline V gene sequence: CDR1 LGHNA, CDR2 YSLEER. The germline V and J ends were trimmed by 2 bases and 9 bases, with 15 bases remaining between them.

The chain employs TRBV29-1 and TRBJ1-1; 9 bases map to TRBD1. The CDR3 is 15 residues long. Germline-derived CDR1 and CDR2 are SQVTM and ANQGSEA. Trimming at V came to 2 bases and at J to 3 bases, leaving 7 bases not matched to a gene. The CDR3 region has the DNA TGCAGCGTTGAATTTGGACAGGGGATGGACACTGAAGCTTTCTTT. This gives the protein CSVEFGQGMDTEAFF.

The CDR3 nucleotides read TGTGCCACCAGCAGCAACCGACTAGCGGGAGGGCCGTGGGAGCAGTTCTTC. Translated, it gives CATSSNRLAGGPWEQFF. The chain combines TRBV15 with TRBJ2-1, with 14 bases that match TRBD2. J was trimmed by 10 bases and V by 3 bases; bases with no gene match: 11. Germline V gives CDR1 LNHNV, CDR2 YYDKDF (reference sequence). The CDR3 runs 17 residues.

CDR3 protein: CATRGTGRFQPQHF. The DNA for the CDR3 is TGTGCCACCAGAGGGACAGGGAGGTTTCAGCCCCAGCATTTT. The chain has TRBV19 and TRBJ1-5; 9 nucleotides agree with TRBD1. Per the germline V gene, CDR1 is LNHDA and CDR2 is SQIVND (reference sequence). The CDR3 contains 14 residues. Germline trimming cut 10 bases from V and 6 bases from J; bases unmatched to any gene: 10.

This clone was detected a few times. The chain couples TRBV5-4 to TRBJ2-5, with TRBD1 matching 9 bases. Trimming took 5 bases from V and 5 from J; bases not matched to a gene: 4. Germline CDR1 reads SGHNT; CDR2 reads YYREEE (reference sequence). The CDR3 totals 13 residues. In DNA form, the CDR3 reads TGTGCCAGCAGTCGGACAGGGGATGAGACCCAGTACTTC. Translated: CASSRTGDETQYF.

This chain joins TRBV7-9 and TRBJ2-3; 10 positions agree with TRBD2. V was pared by 4 bases and J by 5 bases, with 9 bases of the junction left unmatched. The CDR3 loop spans 16 amino acids. CDR1 and CDR2 (germline): SEHNR, FQNEAQ (reference sequence). CDR3 nucleotide sequence: TGTGCCAGCAGCTCCGGACTAGCGGCTTTTGGAGATACGCAGTATTTT. Amino acids: CASSSGLAAFGDTQYF.

V gene TRBV6-5 combines with J gene TRBJ2-5; 8 bases agree with TRBD1. The CDR3 spans 14 residues. Trimming took 5 bases from V and 0 from J; bases not matched to a gene: 2. Germline CDR1 is MNHEY and CDR2 is SVGAGI. Here the CDR3 DNA reads TGTGCCAGCAGTGCGGACAGGGACCAAGAGACCCAGTACTTC. Protein sequence: CASSADRDQETQYF.

This clone was seen a few times. J is TRBJ2-4 and V is TRBV4-2; 9 bases align to TRBD2. CDR1 and CDR2 (germline): LGHNA, YNFKEQ. CDR3 length equals 16 residues. V lost 2 bases, J lost 9 bases, and 11 bases stayed unmatched. DNA for the CDR3: TGTGCCAGCAGCCAAAGAGCGGGGGGTTCCGGGGGCATTCAGTACTTC. Its protein product is CASSQRAGGSGGIQYF.